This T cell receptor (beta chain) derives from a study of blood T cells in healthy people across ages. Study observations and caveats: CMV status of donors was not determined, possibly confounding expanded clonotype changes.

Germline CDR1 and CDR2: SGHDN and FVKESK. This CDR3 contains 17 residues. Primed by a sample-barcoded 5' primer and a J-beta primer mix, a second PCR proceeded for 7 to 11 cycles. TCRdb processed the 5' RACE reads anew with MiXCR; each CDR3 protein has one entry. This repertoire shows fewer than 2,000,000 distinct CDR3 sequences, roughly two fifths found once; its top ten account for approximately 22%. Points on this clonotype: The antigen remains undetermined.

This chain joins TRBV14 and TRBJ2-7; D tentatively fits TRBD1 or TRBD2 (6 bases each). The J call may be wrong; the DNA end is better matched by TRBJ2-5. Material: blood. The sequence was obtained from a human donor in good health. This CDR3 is CASSHSLGRGGLETQYF. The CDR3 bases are TGTGCCAGCAGCCATTCCCTGGGCAGGGGAGGTTTGGAGACCCAGTACTTC.